This passage covers 16 T cell receptor beta chains from one sample sequenced in a study of blood T cell repertoires in COVID-19. Measured with immunoSEQ multiplex PCR; TCRdb has only the in-frame clones, and not every one. This repertoire shows some 110,000 clones, more than 75% found once; its top ten account for approximately 1.5%. Material: peripheral blood. Source of these receptors: a man in his forties with acute or convalescent COVID-19.

The chain is built from TRBV29-1 and TRBJ2-7, with 7 bases lining up with TRBD1. This CDR3 has 14 residues. CDR1 and CDR2 from the germline V gene are SQVTM and ANQGSEA. J lost 4 bases, V lost 6 bases, and 12 bases had no gene match. CDR3 region: CSVRRDSTNYEQYF. DNA of the CDR3: TGCAGCGTACGCCGGGACAGTACAAATTACGAGCAGTACTTC.

The rearrangement joins TRBV5-1 to TRBJ1-1; possible D gene TRBD1, 5 bases. Germline CDR1 and CDR2: SGHRS and YFSETQ. The germline V and J ends were trimmed by 4 bases and 4 bases, with 17 bases remaining between them. The CDR3 has 15 amino acids. The CDR3 sequence: CASSATRVAITEAFF. In DNA form, the CDR3 reads TGCGCCAGCAGCGCCACCAGGGTCGCCATCACTGAAGCTTTCTTT.

The rearrangement links TRBV28 to TRBJ2-1; TRBD1 matches at 12 bases. Germline CDR1 MDHEN, CDR2 SYDVKM. The junction had 6 bases not matched to a gene; V was cut back by 5 bases and J by 7 bases. The CDR3 contains 15 residues. This CDR3 reads CASSGGDRGRNEQFF. The CDR3 DNA reads TGTGCCAGCAGTGGGGGGGACAGGGGGCGGAATGAGCAGTTCTTC. Complete variable domain (other parts from reference TRBV28 and TRBJ2-1): DVKVTQSSRYLVKRTGEKVFLECVQDMDHENMFWYRQDPGLGLRLIYFSYDVKMKEKGDIPEGYSVSREKKERFSLILESASTNQTSMYLCASSGGDRGRNEQFFGPGTRLTVL.

V and J are TRBV28 and TRBJ1-5, with 7 positions matching TRBD1. This CDR3 spans 12 amino acids. Germline-derived CDR1 and CDR2 are MDHEN and SYDVKM. The junction had 2 bases not matched to a gene; V was cut back by 6 bases and J by 6 bases. The CDR3 region is CASSTGAQPQHF. The CDR3 DNA follows: TGTGCCAGCAGCACAGGGGCTCAGCCCCAGCATTTT.

This clone was counted a single time. The chain uses TRBV28 and TRBJ1-1, with D perhaps TRBD1 (6 bases). The V end was cut by 3 bases, the J end by 2 bases, with 13 bases between. There are 15 residues in the CDR3. Germline CDR1 reads MDHEN; CDR2 reads SYDVKM. CDR3 sequence: CASSFSSGVNTEAFF. The CDR3 DNA is TGTGCCAGCAGTTTTTCATCAGGGGTAAACACTGAAGCTTTCTTT.

V usage is TRBV19 and J usage is TRBJ1-4, with 9 bases fitting TRBD1. Germline V gives CDR1 LNHDA, CDR2 SQIVND (reference sequence). V shed 3 bases, J shed 2 bases, and the junction held 4 bases outside the gene matches. The CDR3 length is 16 residues. CDR3 bases: TGTGCCAGTAGTATCGGAACAGGGGGCACTAATGAAAAACTGTTTTTT. This codes for CASSIGTGGTNEKLFF.

For the CDR3, the DNA is TGCAGTGCTAGTCCTAGGACAGGGTGGACTAGCGGAAATTACATTCACGAGCAGTACTTC. Its translation is CSASPRTGWTSGNYIHEQYF. V usage is TRBV20-1 and J usage is TRBJ2-7; 10 positions agree with TRBD2. Germline trimming cut 3 bases from V and 5 bases from J; bases unmatched to any gene: 25. The germline gives CDR1 DFQATT, CDR2 SNEGSKA (reference sequence). The CDR3 is 20 residues long.

The rearrangement links TRBV18 to TRBJ2-7; D is unclear. CDR3 length equals 13 residues. Trimming cost V 6 bases and J 0 bases, with 9 bases left between them. Looked up from germline, CDR1 is KGHSH and CDR2 is LQKENI. The CDR3, as DNA: TGTGCCAGCTCCAACTTTAGCTCCTACGAGCAGTACTTC. It codes for CASSNFSSYEQYF.

The genes are TRBV30 and TRBJ2-5, with TRBD2 matching over 10 bases. Losses at the gene ends were 3 bases for V and 4 bases for J; bases not matched to a gene: 11. CDR3 length: 16 residues. CDR1 and CDR2 (germline): GTSNPN, SVGIG (reference sequence). CDR3 amino acids: CAWSPGRSGRGETQYF. DNA of the CDR3: TGTGCCTGGAGCCCCGGGAGAAGCGGGAGGGGAGAGACCCAGTACTTC.

The V gene is TRBV7-9, the J gene TRBJ2-3, with 8 positions matching TRBD2. This CDR3 is built from 15 residues. Losses at the gene ends were 5 bases for V and 5 bases for J; bases not matched to a gene: 9. Per germline, CDR1 SEHNR and CDR2 FQNEAQ (reference sequence). CDR3 DNA: TGTGCCAGCAGCCCCCAGCGGGGGCTATTAGATACGCAGTATTTT. As protein: CASSPQRGLLDTQYF.

The chain uses TRBV11-3 and TRBJ1-1; D unclear. The V gene lost 5 bases and the J gene lost 1 base, with 11 bases spanning the gap. CDR3 length: 14 residues. Germline V gene data show CDR1 as SGHNT and CDR2 as YENEEA. The CDR3: CASSPGGRNTEAFF. CDR3 nucleotides: TGTGCCAGCAGCCCAGGTGGGCGGAACACTGAAGCTTTCTTT.

The chain is built from TRBV7-2 and TRBJ1-2, with a weak D call TRBD1 (6 bases). Trimming stripped 1 base from V and 8 bases from J, with 20 bases between. The CDR3 has 16 amino acids. CDR1 is SGHTA and CDR2 is FQGNSA in the germline V gene. CDR3 in amino acids: CASSLGGGFSSGGYTF. CDR3 coding DNA: TGTGCCAGCAGCTTAGGTGGGGGCTTTAGCTCCGGAGGCTACACCTTC.

This clone was seen once. This chain links TRBV21-1 with TRBJ2-1; the table calls TRBD2, which could not be checked here. TRBV21-1 is termed a pseudogene. This CDR3 contains 13 residues. CDR3 nucleotides: TGTGCCACCAGTAGCGGGAGCGACGGTGAGCAGTTCTTC. Amino acids: CATSSGSDGEQFF.

The chain has TRBV5-8 and TRBJ2-7; TRBD2 matches at 9 bases. The V segment lost 2 bases and the J segment 1 base; nucleotides outside the gene matches: 4. This CDR3 spans 15 amino acids. Germline V gives CDR1 SGHTS, CDR2 YDEGEE. The CDR3 loop is CASSFYSGRSYEQYF. The CDR3 DNA reads as TGTGCCAGCAGCTTTTATAGCGGGAGATCCTACGAGCAGTACTTC.

V gene TRBV7-2 combines with J gene TRBJ1-2; D gene ambiguous. The CDR3 extends over 11 amino acids. Germline V gene data show CDR1 as SGHTA and CDR2 as FQGNSA. The V and J ends lost 5 bases and 3 bases respectively, with 4 bases between them. The CDR3: CASSRDYGYTF. CDR3 DNA sequence: TGTGCCAGCAGCCGGGACTATGGCTACACCTTC.

The chain is built from TRBV7-2 and TRBJ1-5; D is perhaps TRBD1 (6 bases). The V end was cut by 3 bases, the J end by 4 bases, with 13 bases between. The CDR3 is 15 residues long. Germline lookup yields CDR1 SGHTA and CDR2 FQGNSA. Here the CDR3 DNA reads TGTGCCAGCAGCTTTGGGGGGGCTGGGAATCAGCCCCAGCATTTT. Translating it yields CASSFGGAGNQPQHF.